Sequencing of this T cell receptor (beta chain) was carried out in a study of blood T cell repertoires in COVID-19. For the study at large: T cells, B-cell-depleted T cells, or PBMCs supplied cDNA or gDNA.

Cohorts were determined from participant-reported clinical history. Individuals in the exposed group had encountered a COVID-19 case within 2 weeks preceding study entry. V was shortened by 4 bases and J by 3 bases, with 9 bases between the two germline ends. Looked up from germline, CDR1 is SGHTA and CDR2 is FQGTGA. The length of the CDR3 is 13 residues. In the authors' methods: Amplification with reference gene primers provided the estimates of nucleated cell counts. Assay used: immunoSEQ multiplex PCR; TCRdb lists only in-frame clones, some missing. The V and J calls and clone size are taken from that table; D and trimming were inferred from the DNA. The data hold 180,000 or so clones, with approximately 80% observed a single time.

The rearrangement uses TRBV7-3 and TRBJ1-1, with D possibly TRBD1 on 5 matching bases. Sequencing was done on a sample of PBMCs or T cells enriched from blood (not recorded which). The sequence came from a man in his sixties who had been exposed to COVID-19. The CDR3 spells CASSWTGDTEAFF. CDR3 nucleotide sequence: TGTGCCAGCAGCTGGACGGGGGACACTGAAGCTTTCTTT.